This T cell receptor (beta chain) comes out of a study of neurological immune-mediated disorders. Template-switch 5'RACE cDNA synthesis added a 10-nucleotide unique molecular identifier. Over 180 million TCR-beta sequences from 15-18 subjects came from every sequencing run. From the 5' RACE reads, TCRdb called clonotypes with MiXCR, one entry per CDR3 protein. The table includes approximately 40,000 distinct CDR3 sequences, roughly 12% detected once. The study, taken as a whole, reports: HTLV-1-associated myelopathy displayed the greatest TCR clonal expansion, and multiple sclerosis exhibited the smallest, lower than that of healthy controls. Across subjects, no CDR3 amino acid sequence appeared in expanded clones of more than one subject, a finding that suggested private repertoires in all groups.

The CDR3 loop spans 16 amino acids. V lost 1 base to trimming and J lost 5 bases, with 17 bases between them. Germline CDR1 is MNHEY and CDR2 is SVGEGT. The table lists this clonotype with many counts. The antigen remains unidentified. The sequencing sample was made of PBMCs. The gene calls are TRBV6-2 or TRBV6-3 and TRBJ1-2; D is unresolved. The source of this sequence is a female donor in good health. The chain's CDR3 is CASSYFSWAREYGYTF. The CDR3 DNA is TGTGCCAGCAGTTACTTCTCCTGGGCGCGGGAGTATGGCTACACCTTC.